The 7 T cell receptor beta chains listed next were all sequenced from one sample in a study of cytomegalovirus exposure and HLA in healthy donors. This PCR relied on a set of 60 Vbeta primers and 13 Jbeta primers. Produced via immunoSEQ multiplex PCR; TCRdb's table is partial and in-frame only. The table shows some 180,000 clones, with 80% occurring only once. Source material: PBMCs. These receptors originate from a woman in her 30s in good health and CMV-seronegative.

The chain joins TRBV9 to TRBJ1-3; D gene uncertain. Germline V gene lookup returns CDR1 SGDLS and CDR2 YYNGEE. Trimming removed 0 bases from V and 0 bases from J, with 7 bases in between. The CDR3 has 15 residues. The CDR3 reads CASSVDGSSGNTIYF. Written as DNA, the CDR3 is TGTGCCAGCAGCGTAGACGGGTCCTCTGGAAACACCATATATTTT.

The CDR3 nucleotides read TGTGCCTGGAGCGGAAGAGGGCCATCCCCTTATAATTCACCCCTCCACTTT. Amino acid sequence: CAWSGRGPSPYNSPLHF. V and J are TRBV30 and TRBJ1-6; D ambiguous. CDR1 is GTSNPN and CDR2 is SVGIG in the germline V gene (reference sequence). This CDR3 is 17 amino acids long. With 3 bases removed from V and 4 bases from J, the gap between germline ends came to 19 bases.

V gene TRBV2 combines with J gene TRBJ2-7, with 8 bases lining up with TRBD2. This CDR3 is built from 12 residues. Trimming cost V 4 bases and J 4 bases; bases outside gene matches: 0. CDR1 SNHLY and CDR2 FYNNEI come from the germline V gene. The CDR3 sequence: CASSAGGYEQYF. For the CDR3, the DNA is TGTGCCAGCAGTGCGGGGGGGTACGAGCAGTACTTC.

This chain joins TRBV6-6 and TRBJ1-1, with a weak D call TRBD1 (5 bases). CDR3 size: 14 residues. CDR1 and CDR2 from the germline V gene are MNHNY and SVGAGI (reference sequence). V was clipped by 11 bases and J by 1 base, with 17 bases between them. CDR3 in DNA: TGTGCCTCCCGACGGGGGGGGGAGAACACTGAAGCTTTCTTT. It encodes CASRRGGENTEAFF.

The chain combines TRBV30 with TRBJ2-3, with TRBD2 matching over 8 bases. The germline gives CDR1 GTSNPN, CDR2 SVGIG (reference sequence). After removal of 0 bases from V and 4 bases from J, the junction contained 6 bases not matched to a gene. The CDR3 covers 15 residues. In DNA, the CDR3 is TGTGCCTGGAGTGTCGACGGGGGGGCAGCAGATACGCAGTATTTT. Translated: CAWSVDGGAADTQYF.

The gene calls are TRBV25-1 and TRBJ2-7, with 9 bases lining up with TRBD1. Per germline, CDR1 MGHDK and CDR2 SYGVNS. The CDR3 is 13 amino acids. V was clipped by 10 bases and J by 5 bases; unmatched bases: 9. CDR3 protein: CATGRDRVNEQYF. The CDR3 DNA is TGTGCCACGGGACGGGACAGGGTGAACGAGCAGTACTTC.

The chain carries TRBV2 and TRBJ2-7; 14 bases are shared with TRBD2. The CDR3 has 16 amino acids. Germline V gene data show CDR1 as SNHLY and CDR2 as FYNNEI. The junction had 6 bases not matched to a gene; V was cut back by 3 bases and J by 5 bases. CDR3 DNA sequence: TGTGCCAGCAGTGAGGTCCGGACTAGCGGGGGGAACGAGCAGTACTTC. Its translation is CASSEVRTSGGNEQYF.